The 19 T cell receptor beta chains below come from one sample, sequenced in a study of cytomegalovirus exposure and HLA in healthy donors. Libraries were prepared by immunoSEQ multiplex PCR; TCRdb keeps only in-frame clonotypes and omits some of them. The sample comprises 150,000 to 170,000 clones, about 86% of which are singletons, and 2% to 2.5% rests with the top ten. The sample taken for sequencing was PBMCs. The receptors were gathered from a human donor in good health.

This chain connects TRBV27 to TRBJ1-1; D ambiguous. This CDR3 has 13 residues. The germline V gene has CDR1 MNHEY and CDR2 SMNVEV (reference sequence). The V end lost 5 bases, the J end lost 4 bases, and 11 bases lay between the germline ends. The CDR3 DNA is TGTGCCAGCAGTCCGCAGGTGGCCACTGAAGCTTTCTTT. This codes for CASSPQVATEAFF.

The chain links TRBV15 to TRBJ2-7; 9 positions agree with TRBD1. The junction had 10 bases not matched to a gene; V was cut back by 5 bases and J by 5 bases. The germline V gene has CDR1 LNHNV and CDR2 YYDKDF (reference sequence). The CDR3 covers 15 residues. In DNA form, the CDR3 reads TGTGCCACCAGCTGGGGGGGACAGGGAATACACGAGCAGTACTTC. It yields the protein CATSWGGQGIHEQYF.

The rearrangement uses TRBV7-2 and TRBJ1-2; 8 bases map to TRBD1. The ends lost 5 bases at V and 3 bases at J; junction bases unmatched: 5. This CDR3 has 14 residues. Germline V gives CDR1 SGHTA, CDR2 FQGNSA. The CDR3 is CASSIGQGYYGYTF. In nucleotides, the CDR3 is TGTGCCAGCAGCATAGGACAGGGCTACTATGGCTACACCTTC.

This clone was picked up one time. The rearrangement joins TRBV7-2 to TRBJ1-1, with D perhaps matching TRBD1 (6 bases). Trimming pared 5 bases from V and 0 bases from J, leaving 13 bases between. The CDR3 extends over 15 amino acids. The V gene's germline CDR1 is SGHTA and CDR2 FQGNSA. The CDR3 DNA follows: TGTGCCAGCAGCCTCAACAGGGCCATGAACACTGAAGCTTTCTTT. It specifies CASSLNRAMNTEAFF. The whole variable domain, remainder taken from reference TRBV7-2 and TRBJ1-1, is GAGVSQSPSNKVTEKGKDVELRCDPISGHTALYWYRQSLGQGLEFLIYFQGNSAPDKSGLPSDRFSAERTGGSVSTLTIQRTQQEDSAVYLCASSLNRAMNTEAFFGQGTRLTVV.

V and J are TRBV7-3 and TRBJ1-1; TRBD1 agrees at 7 bases. Trimming cost V 5 bases and J 5 bases; bases outside gene matches: 5. CDR1 is SGHTA, CDR2 FQGTGA, per germline. The length of the CDR3 is 13 residues. Here the CDR3 reads CASSRGRGTEAFF. The CDR3 DNA is TGTGCCAGCAGCCGAGGCAGGGGGACTGAAGCTTTCTTT.

The gene calls are TRBV15 and TRBJ1-3; maybe TRBD1 (5 bases). Trimming pared 0 bases from V and 0 bases from J, leaving 18 bases between. CDR1 is LNHNV and CDR2 is YYDKDF in the germline V gene (reference sequence). This CDR3 has 19 residues. DNA for the CDR3: TGTGCCACCAGCAGAGATTCATTTAGGCAGGGCCACTCTGGAAACACCATATATTTT. Translating it yields CATSRDSFRQGHSGNTIYF.

The gene calls are TRBV7-9 and TRBJ1-1; D not certain. Germline values: CDR1 SEHNR, CDR2 FQNEAQ (reference sequence). Trimming took 5 bases from V and 2 from J, leaving 9 bases between them. The CDR3 totals 13 residues. The chain's CDR3 is CASSTAINTEAFF. CDR3 in DNA: TGTGCCAGCAGCACAGCCATAAACACTGAAGCTTTCTTT.

The rearrangement joins TRBV7-2 to TRBJ1-6, with D perhaps TRBD1 (6 bases). This CDR3 region has 15 residues. Trimming cost V 7 bases and J 5 bases, with 15 bases left between them. Germline V gives CDR1 SGHTA, CDR2 FQGNSA. The CDR3 DNA reads TGTGCCAGCACCGTCAAGGCAGGGGATAATTCACCCCTCCACTTT. Translating it yields CASTVKAGDNSPLHF.

This chain connects TRBV5-1 to TRBJ1-1, with D perhaps TRBD1 (6 bases). The CDR3 covers 15 residues. V was shortened by 1 base and J by 1 base, with 11 bases between the two germline ends. Germline V lookup: CDR1 SGHRS, CDR2 YFSETQ. The CDR3 DNA sequence: TGCGCCAGCAGCTTGTTGGGACATACGAACACTGAAGCTTTCTTT. It translates to CASSLLGHTNTEAFF.

Remarks on this clone: The sample holds other DNA sequences that translate to the same CDR3. The V and J genes are TRBV6-5 and TRBJ1-1; D remains unclear. V was shortened by 5 bases and J by 4 bases, with 8 bases between the two germline ends. Germline V gene data show CDR1 as MNHEY and CDR2 as SVGAGI. The CDR3 has 12 residues. The chain's CDR3 is CASSRPGTEAFF. The CDR3 DNA sequence: TGTGCCAGCAGTAGACCGGGCACTGAAGCTTTCTTT.

The V call is TRBV7-9, the J call TRBJ1-2; possible D gene TRBD1, 5 bases. The CDR3 is made up of 14 amino acids. Germline lookup yields CDR1 SEHNR and CDR2 FQNEAQ (reference sequence). V was cut by 5 bases and J by 1 base, with 11 bases left in between. The CDR3 region has the DNA TGTGCCAGCAGCAAGACAGTGATTAACTATGGCTACACCTTC. Translating gives CASSKTVINYGYTF.

V and J are TRBV7-3 and TRBJ2-7, with 11 bases that match TRBD1. Germline CDR1 SGHTA, CDR2 FQGTGA. This CDR3 spans 18 amino acids. Trimming removed 5 bases from V and 4 bases from J; junction bases left unmatched: 16. CDR3: CASSPSAPDRGLAYEQYF. CDR3 sequence (DNA): TGTGCCAGCAGCCCATCGGCACCGGACAGGGGGCTAGCGTACGAGCAGTACTTC.

The J gene is TRBJ2-5, the V gene TRBV9; D may be TRBD2 (6 bases). There are 16 residues in the CDR3. V was trimmed by 0 bases and J by 2 bases, leaving 14 bases between them. The germline CDR1 and CDR2 sequences are SGDLS and YYNGEE. CDR3 protein: CASSVAGGTFQETQYF. The CDR3 DNA sequence: TGTGCCAGCAGCGTAGCCGGGGGAACCTTTCAAGAGACCCAGTACTTC.

The genes are TRBV29-1 and TRBJ1-1; 8 bases align to TRBD1. Germline V gene sequence: CDR1 SQVTM, CDR2 ANQGSEA. With V trimmed by 6 bases and J by 6 bases, 6 bases remained unmatched. This CDR3 region has 12 residues. The CDR3 region has the DNA TGCAGCGTCCCTGGACAGGGCCCTGAAGCTTTCTTT. Translated, it gives CSVPGQGPEAFF.

The chain combines TRBV30 with TRBJ1-1, with 11 bases lining up with TRBD1. CDR1 and CDR2 (germline): GTSNPN, SVGIG (reference sequence). The junction had 12 bases not matched to a gene; V was cut back by 4 bases and J by 11 bases. CDR3 size: 14 residues. The CDR3 DNA follows: TGTGCCTGGACAGGTGGGACAGGGGGTATTCAGGCTTTCTTT. Translation: CAWTGGTGGIQAFF.

This chain connects TRBV19 to TRBJ2-1; D perhaps matches TRBD1 (5 bases). Looked up from germline, CDR1 is LNHDA and CDR2 is SQIVND (reference sequence). With 1 base removed from V and 4 bases from J, the gap between germline ends came to 8 bases. CDR3 length: 14 residues. Here the CDR3 reads CASSIASGYNEQFF. CDR3 bases: TGTGCCAGTAGTATAGCCTCAGGGTACAATGAGCAGTTCTTC.

This rearrangement joins TRBV29-1 to TRBJ2-1; no clear D gene. V was clipped by 4 bases and J by 0 bases, with 10 bases between them. Germline CDR1 SQVTM, CDR2 ANQGSEA. The CDR3 consists of 14 residues. CDR3 DNA sequence: TGCAGCGTTGGGAGCGTGAGCTCCTACAATGAGCAGTTCTTC. This encodes CSVGSVSSYNEQFF.

J is TRBJ1-1 and V is TRBV10-3; TRBD1 might be the D (6 bases). Trimming cost V 6 bases and J 4 bases, with 24 bases left between them. This CDR3 comprises 17 residues. Germline CDR1 reads ENHRY; CDR2 reads SYGVKD. The CDR3 spells CAIRPTGPQNMSTEAFF. The CDR3 nucleotides read TGTGCCATCAGGCCGACAGGTCCACAAAATATGAGCACTGAAGCTTTCTTT.

This clone has just a few counts. In DNA form, the CDR3 reads TGCGCCAGCAGCCAGGAGCCGGGACTTCTTGAGGACGAGCAGTACTTC. Amino acid sequence: CASSQEPGLLEDEQYF. The J gene is TRBJ2-7, the V gene TRBV4-1, with D possibly being TRBD2 (6 bases). Trimming left V 3 bases short and J 5 bases short, with 20 bases between. CDR3 length: 16 amino acids. CDR1 and CDR2 from the germline V gene are MGHRA and YSYEKL.